Given below is one T cell receptor beta chain in context. What it binds is unknown. This specimen belongs to a study of vaccination and CD4 T cells after COVID-19. Findings and limits, study-wide: The study found that a median about 85% of reactive clones in convalescent patients appeared only post-vaccination.

Treatment: roughly 11-day PBMC culture with coronavirus spike peptide pools or control peptides (ViraFEST assay). Peptide-pool expansion of antigen-specific T cells preceded TCR sequencing in ViraFEST. It was with 9 to 10 IU/ml IL-2 and around 9.5 ug/ml peptide pools that 1.5 million to 2 million PBMCs per well were cultured. Days 3 and 7 were when half the medium was replaced with fresh IL-2 medium. The CDR3 spans 16 residues. The germline gives CDR1 MGHDK, CDR2 SYGVNS. Trimming cost V 1 base and J 4 bases, with 15 bases left between them. Researchers used the Oncomine TCR Beta short-read assay to sequence DNA from cultured CD4+ T cells. TCRdb fed the PCR reads into MiXCR, producing one record per CDR3 protein. The sample lists over 15,000 distinct CDR3 sequences; about 80% were seen once.

The rearrangement joins TRBV25-1 to TRBJ2-3; perhaps D is TRBD1 or TRBD2 (6 bases each). The sequence was obtained from a human donor who had recovered from COVID-19. Material: CD4+ T cells from blood, cultured in vitro. Written as DNA, the CDR3 is TGTGCCAGCAGTGAATGGGGGGCATCCAGGGCAGATACGCAGTATTTT. Encoded protein: CASSEWGASRADTQYF.